Here is one TCR beta chain with its context. From germline, CDR1 is SGHTA and CDR2 FQGNSA. This CDR3 is 16 amino acids long. The germline V and J ends were trimmed by 2 bases and 2 bases, with 13 bases remaining between them. The data were taken from a study of T cell responses to AZD1222 COVID-19 vaccine. Measured with immunoSEQ multiplex PCR; TCRdb has only the in-frame clones, and not every one. The table has 110,000 to 150,000 clones, approximately 85% seen once; the top ten hold over 7%. This sample comprised peripheral blood, obtained on day 0 of AZD1222 vaccination. V usage is TRBV7-2 and J usage is TRBJ1-3; the D gene is possibly TRBD1 (6 bases). The source is an adult in good health. CDR3 sequence: CASSLSTGFPGNTIYF. CDR3 bases: TGTGCCAGCAGCTTATCGACAGGTTTTCCTGGAAACACCATATATTTT.